This T cell receptor beta chain was retrieved from a study of T cell responses to AZD1222 COVID-19 vaccine. For this clone: The antigen remains undetermined.

Clones were read by immunoSEQ multiplex PCR, and TCRdb kept only the in-frame ones, dropping some. The table shows about 270,000 clones, with 90% to 95% occurring only once. CDR3 length: 13 residues. V lost 3 bases and J lost 1, with 4 bases in between. Study-level findings and limits: Spike-specific TCR depth and breadth grew after two AZD1222 doses. Epitopes outside B.1.351 and B.1.1.7 mutated regions reportedly drew nearly half of spike TCRs.

The sequence was collected from an adult who received the AZD1222 COVID-19 vaccine. The chain couples TRBV12-3 or TRBV12-4 to TRBJ1-5; unclear D gene. The sequences come from peripheral blood, collected 28 days after the second AZD1222 dose. CDR3 sequence (DNA): TGTGCCAGCAGTTTCTCCAGCAATCAGCCCCAGCATTTT. Translation gives CASSFSSNQPQHF.